Detailed here is one T cell receptor (beta chain). This sample is drawn from a study of shared clonotypes between healthy human individuals. All donors qualified as healthy HIV-negative adults and had experienced no recent acute infections or vaccinations. Some clones are missing from TCRdb's copy, which holds only in-frame ones; the method was immunoSEQ multiplex PCR. The table has some 680,000 clones, 60% to 75% seen once. V lost 3 bases and J 2 bases, leaving 10 bases between the germline ends. Germline CDR1 MGHRA, CDR2 YSYEKL. This CDR3 spans 14 amino acids. The V gene is TRBV4-1, the J gene TRBJ1-2; maybe TRBD1 (5 bases). The clonotype comes from a woman aged 30 to 39 in good health. The sequencing sample was made of memory CD4+ T cells sorted from blood. This sample's subset: CD45RA-negative fraction. The CDR3 nucleotides read TGCGCCAGCAGCCACAGCGGGGCCAACTATGGCTACACCTTC. Its protein product is CASSHSGANYGYTF.